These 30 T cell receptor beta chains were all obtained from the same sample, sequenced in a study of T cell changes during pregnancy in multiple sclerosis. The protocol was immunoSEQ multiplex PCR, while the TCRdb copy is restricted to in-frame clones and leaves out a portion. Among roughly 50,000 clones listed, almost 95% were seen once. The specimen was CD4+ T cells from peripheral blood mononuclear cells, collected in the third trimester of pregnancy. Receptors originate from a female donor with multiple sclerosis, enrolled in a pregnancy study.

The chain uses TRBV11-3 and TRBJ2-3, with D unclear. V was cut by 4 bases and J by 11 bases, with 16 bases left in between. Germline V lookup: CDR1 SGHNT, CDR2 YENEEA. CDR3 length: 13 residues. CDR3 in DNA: TGTGCCAGCAGCTCAGCCCCCCAGGCAAAGCAGTATTTT. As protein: CASSSAPQAKQYF.

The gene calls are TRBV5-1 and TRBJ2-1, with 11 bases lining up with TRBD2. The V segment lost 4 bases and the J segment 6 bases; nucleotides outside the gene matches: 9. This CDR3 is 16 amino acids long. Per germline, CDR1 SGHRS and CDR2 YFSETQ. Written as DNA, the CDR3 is TGCGCCAGCAGCCAAATAGCGGGAGGGCCTCCCAATGAGCAGTTCTTC. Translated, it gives CASSQIAGGPPNEQFF.

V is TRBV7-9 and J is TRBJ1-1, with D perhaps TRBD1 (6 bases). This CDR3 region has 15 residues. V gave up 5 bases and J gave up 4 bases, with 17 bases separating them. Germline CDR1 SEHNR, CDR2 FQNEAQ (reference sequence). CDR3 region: CASSNWAGAVTEAFF. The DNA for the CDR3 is TGTGCCAGCAGCAATTGGGCGGGGGCAGTCACTGAAGCTTTCTTT.

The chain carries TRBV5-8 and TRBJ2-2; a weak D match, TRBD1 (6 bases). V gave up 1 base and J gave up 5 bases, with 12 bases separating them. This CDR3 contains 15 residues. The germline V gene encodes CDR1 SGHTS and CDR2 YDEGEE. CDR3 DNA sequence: TGTGCCAGCAGCTTGAACGTCCAGGGGACCGGGGAGCTGTTTTTT. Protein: CASSLNVQGTGELFF.

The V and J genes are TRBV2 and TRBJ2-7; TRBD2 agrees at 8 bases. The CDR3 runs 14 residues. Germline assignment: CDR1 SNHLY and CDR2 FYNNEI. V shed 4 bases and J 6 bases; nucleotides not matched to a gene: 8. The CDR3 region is CASSGTGLVIEQYF. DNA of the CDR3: TGTGCCAGCAGTGGAACGGGACTAGTAATCGAGCAGTACTTC.

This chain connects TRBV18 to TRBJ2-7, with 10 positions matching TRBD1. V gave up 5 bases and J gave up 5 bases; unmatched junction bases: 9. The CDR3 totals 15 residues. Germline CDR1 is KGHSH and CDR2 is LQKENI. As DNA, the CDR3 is TGTGCCAGCTCAGCGCGGACAGGGGGATTCGACGAGCAGTACTTC. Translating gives CASSARTGGFDEQYF.

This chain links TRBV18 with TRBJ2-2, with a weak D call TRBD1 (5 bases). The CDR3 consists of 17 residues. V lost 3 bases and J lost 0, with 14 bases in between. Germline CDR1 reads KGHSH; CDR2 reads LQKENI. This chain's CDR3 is CASSPQGFGANTGELFF. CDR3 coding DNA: TGTGCCAGCTCACCGCAGGGATTTGGGGCGAACACCGGGGAGCTGTTTTTT.

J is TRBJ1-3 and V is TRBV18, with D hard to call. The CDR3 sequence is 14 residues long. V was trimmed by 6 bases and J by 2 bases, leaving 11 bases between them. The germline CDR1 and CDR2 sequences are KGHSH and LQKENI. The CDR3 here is CASSKEGTGNTIYF. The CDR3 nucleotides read TGTGCCAGCTCCAAGGAGGGCACTGGAAACACCATATATTTT. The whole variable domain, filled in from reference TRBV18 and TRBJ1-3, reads NAGVMQNPRHLVRRRGQEARLRCSPMKGHSHVYWYRQLPEEGLKFMVYLQKENIIDESGMPKERFSAEFPKEGPSILRIQQVVRGDSAAYFCASSKEGTGNTIYFGEGSWLTVV.

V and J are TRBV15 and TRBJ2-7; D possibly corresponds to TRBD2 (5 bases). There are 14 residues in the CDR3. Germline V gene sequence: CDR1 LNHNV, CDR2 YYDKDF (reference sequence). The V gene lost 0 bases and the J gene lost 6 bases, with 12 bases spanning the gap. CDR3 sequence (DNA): TGTGCCACCAGCAGAGAGCGGGCCTCCCCCGAGCAGTACTTC. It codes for CATSRERASPEQYF.

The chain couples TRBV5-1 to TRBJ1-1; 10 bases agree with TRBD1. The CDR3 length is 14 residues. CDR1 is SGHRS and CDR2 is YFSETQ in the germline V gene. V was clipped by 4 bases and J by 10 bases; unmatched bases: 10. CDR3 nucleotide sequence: TGCGCCAGCAGCGCCTCTGGACAGGGGGAAAGAGCTTTCTTT. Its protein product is CASSASGQGERAFF.

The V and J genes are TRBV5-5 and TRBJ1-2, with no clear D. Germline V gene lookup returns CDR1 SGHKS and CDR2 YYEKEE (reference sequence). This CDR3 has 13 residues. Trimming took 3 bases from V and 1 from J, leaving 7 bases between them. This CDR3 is CASSSSVNYGYTF. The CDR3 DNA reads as TGTGCCAGCAGCTCCTCAGTTAACTATGGCTACACCTTC.

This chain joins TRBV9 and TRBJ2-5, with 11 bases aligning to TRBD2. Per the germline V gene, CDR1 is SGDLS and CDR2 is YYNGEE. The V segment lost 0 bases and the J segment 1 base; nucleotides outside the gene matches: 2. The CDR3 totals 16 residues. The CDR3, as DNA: TGTGCCAGCAGCGTAGCTAGCGGGGGGCCCCAAGAGACCCAGTACTTC. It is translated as CASSVASGGPQETQYF.

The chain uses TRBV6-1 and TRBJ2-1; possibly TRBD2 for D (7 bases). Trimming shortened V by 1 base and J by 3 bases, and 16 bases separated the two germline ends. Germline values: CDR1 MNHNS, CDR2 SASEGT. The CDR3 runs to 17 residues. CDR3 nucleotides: TGTGCCAGCAGTGAAGTAGGGGAGGGGGGCCTCTACAATGAGCAGTTCTTC. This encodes CASSEVGEGGLYNEQFF.

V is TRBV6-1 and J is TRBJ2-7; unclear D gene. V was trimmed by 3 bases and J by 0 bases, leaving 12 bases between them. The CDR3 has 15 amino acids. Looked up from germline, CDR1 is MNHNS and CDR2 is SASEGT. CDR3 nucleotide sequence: TGTGCCAGCAGTGAGTCGATAGCTTACTCCTACGAGCAGTACTTC. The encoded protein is CASSESIAYSYEQYF.

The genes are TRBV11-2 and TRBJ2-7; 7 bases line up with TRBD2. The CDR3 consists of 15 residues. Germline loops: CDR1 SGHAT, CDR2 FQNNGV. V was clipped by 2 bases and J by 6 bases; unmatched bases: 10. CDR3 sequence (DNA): TGTGCCAGCAGCTTATCTGGGGGGGTGGGCACCGAGCAGTACTTC. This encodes CASSLSGGVGTEQYF.

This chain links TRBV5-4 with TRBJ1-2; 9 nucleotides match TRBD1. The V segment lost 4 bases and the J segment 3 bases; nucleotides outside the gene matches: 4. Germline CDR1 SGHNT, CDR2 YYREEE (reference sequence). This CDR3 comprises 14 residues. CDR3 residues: CASSRDREDYGYTF. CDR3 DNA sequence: TGTGCCAGCAGCCGGGACAGGGAAGACTATGGCTACACCTTC.

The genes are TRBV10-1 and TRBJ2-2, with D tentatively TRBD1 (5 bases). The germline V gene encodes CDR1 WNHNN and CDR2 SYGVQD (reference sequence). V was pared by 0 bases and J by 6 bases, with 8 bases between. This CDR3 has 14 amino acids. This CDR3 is CASSESKGAGELFF. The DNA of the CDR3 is TGCGCCAGCAGTGAGTCAAAAGGGGCCGGGGAGCTGTTTTTT.

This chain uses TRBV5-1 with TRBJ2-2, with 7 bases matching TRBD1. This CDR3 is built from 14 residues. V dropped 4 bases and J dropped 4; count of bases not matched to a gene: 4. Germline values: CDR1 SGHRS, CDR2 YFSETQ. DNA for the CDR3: TGCGCCAGCAGCCAGACAGGGTCCACCGGGGAGCTGTTTTTT. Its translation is CASSQTGSTGELFF.

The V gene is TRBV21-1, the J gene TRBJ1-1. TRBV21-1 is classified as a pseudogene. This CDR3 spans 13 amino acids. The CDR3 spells CASSKAGRDGAFF. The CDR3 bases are TGTGCCAGCAGCAAAGCTGGCCGGGATGGAGCTTTCTTT.

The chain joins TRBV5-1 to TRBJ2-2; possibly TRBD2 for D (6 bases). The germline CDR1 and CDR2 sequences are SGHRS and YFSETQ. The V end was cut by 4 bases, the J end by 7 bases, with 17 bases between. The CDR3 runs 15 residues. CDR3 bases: TGCGCCAGCAGCCTCAGGACGGGGGAGGACGGGGAGCTGTTTTTT. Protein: CASSLRTGEDGELFF.

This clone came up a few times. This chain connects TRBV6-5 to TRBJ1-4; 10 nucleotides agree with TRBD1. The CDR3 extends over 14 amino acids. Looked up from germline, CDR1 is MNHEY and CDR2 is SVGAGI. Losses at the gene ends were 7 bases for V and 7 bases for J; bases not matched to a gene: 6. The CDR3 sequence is CASTDRDRGEKLFF. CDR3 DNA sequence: TGTGCCAGCACCGACCGGGACAGGGGTGAAAAACTGTTTTTT.

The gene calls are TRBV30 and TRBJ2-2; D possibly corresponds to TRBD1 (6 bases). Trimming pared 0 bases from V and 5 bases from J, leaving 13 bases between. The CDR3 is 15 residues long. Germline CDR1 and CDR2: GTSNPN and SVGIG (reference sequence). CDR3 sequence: CAWSVRAGATGELFF. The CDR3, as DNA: TGTGCCTGGAGTGTACGGGCAGGGGCTACCGGGGAGCTGTTTTTT.

The CDR3 bases are TGTGCCAGCAGCTTAATAGCGGGAGTTGGGGAGCAGTACTTC. As protein: CASSLIAGVGEQYF. The V and J genes are TRBV7-2 and TRBJ2-7; 9 bases line up with TRBD2. Trimming removed 2 bases from V and 7 bases from J; junction bases left unmatched: 6. CDR1 SGHTA and CDR2 FQGNSA come from the germline V gene. CDR3 length: 14 amino acids.

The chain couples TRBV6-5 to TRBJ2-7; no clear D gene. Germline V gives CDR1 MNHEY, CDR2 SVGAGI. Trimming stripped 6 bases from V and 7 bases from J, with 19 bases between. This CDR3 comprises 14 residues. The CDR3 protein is CASRYTSIGGEQYF. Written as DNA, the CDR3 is TGTGCCAGCAGGTACACTTCAATTGGTGGTGAGCAGTACTTC.

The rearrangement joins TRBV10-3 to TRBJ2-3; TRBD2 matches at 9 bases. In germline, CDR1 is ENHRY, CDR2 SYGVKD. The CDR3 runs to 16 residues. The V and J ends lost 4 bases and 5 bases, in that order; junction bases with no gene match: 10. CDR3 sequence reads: CAISGVAGGIGDTQYF. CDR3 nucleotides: TGTGCCATCAGTGGCGTCGCGGGGGGGATAGGAGATACGCAGTATTTT.

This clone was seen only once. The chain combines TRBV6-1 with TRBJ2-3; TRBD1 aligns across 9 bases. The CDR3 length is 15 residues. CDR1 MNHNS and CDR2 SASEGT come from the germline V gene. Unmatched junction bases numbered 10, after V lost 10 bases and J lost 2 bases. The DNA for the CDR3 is TGTGCCACCCGGTTGGACAGGGGAGCCACAGATACGCAGTATTTT. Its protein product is CATRLDRGATDTQYF.

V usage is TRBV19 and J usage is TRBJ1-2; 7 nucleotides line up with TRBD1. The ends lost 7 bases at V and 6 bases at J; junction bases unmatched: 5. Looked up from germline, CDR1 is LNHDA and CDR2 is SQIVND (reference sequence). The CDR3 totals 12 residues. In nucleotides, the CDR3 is TGTGCCAGTAAGGAGGGGGCAAATGGCTACACCTTC. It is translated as CASKEGANGYTF.

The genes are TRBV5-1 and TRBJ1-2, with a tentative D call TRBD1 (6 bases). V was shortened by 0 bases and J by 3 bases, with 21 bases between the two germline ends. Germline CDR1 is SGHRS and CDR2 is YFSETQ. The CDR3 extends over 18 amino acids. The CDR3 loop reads CASSLAQGRSSYYYGYTF. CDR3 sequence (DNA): TGCGCCAGCAGCTTGGCACAGGGCCGGTCTTCGTATTACTATGGCTACACCTTC. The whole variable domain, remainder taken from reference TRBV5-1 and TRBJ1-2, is KAGVTQTPRYLIKTRGQQVTLSCSPISGHRSVSWYQQTPGQGLQFLFEYFSETQRNKGNFPGRFSGRQFSNSRSEMNVSTLELGDSALYLCASSLAQGRSSYYYGYTFGSGTRLTVV.

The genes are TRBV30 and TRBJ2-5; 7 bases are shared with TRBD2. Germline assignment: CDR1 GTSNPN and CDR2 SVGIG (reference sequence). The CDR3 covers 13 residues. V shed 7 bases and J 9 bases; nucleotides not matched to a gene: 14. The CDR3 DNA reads TGTGCCTCTCGGCCAGAGCGGGACGGGGCCCAGTACTTC. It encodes CASRPERDGAQYF.

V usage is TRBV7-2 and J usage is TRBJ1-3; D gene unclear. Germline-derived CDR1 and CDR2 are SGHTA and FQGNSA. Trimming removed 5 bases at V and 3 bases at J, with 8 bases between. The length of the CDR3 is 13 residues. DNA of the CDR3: TGTGCCAGCAGCCCTTTCGTTGGAAACACCATATATTTT. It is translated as CASSPFVGNTIYF. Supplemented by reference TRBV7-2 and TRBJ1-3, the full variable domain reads GAGVSQSPSNKVTEKGKDVELRCDPISGHTALYWYRQSLGQGLEFLIYFQGNSAPDKSGLPSDRFSAERTGGSVSTLTIQRTQQEDSAVYLCASSPFVGNTIYFGEGSWLTVV.